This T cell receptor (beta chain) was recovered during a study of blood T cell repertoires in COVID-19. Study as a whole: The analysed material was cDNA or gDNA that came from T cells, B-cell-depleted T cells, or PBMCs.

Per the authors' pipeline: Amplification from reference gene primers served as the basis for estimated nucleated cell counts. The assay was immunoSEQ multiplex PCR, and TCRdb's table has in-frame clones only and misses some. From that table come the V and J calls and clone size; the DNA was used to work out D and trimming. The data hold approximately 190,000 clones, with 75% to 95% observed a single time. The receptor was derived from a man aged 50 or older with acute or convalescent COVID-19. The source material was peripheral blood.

The CDR3 loop is CASSLSADSYEQYF. The CDR3 DNA reads TGTGCCAGCAGTTTATCCGCGGACTCCTACGAGCAGTACTTC. V usage is TRBV27 and J usage is TRBJ2-7, with D unclear. Germline CDR1 is MNHEY and CDR2 is SMNVEV (reference sequence). The CDR3 has 14 amino acids. Trimming cost V 0 bases and J 0 bases, with 6 bases left between them.